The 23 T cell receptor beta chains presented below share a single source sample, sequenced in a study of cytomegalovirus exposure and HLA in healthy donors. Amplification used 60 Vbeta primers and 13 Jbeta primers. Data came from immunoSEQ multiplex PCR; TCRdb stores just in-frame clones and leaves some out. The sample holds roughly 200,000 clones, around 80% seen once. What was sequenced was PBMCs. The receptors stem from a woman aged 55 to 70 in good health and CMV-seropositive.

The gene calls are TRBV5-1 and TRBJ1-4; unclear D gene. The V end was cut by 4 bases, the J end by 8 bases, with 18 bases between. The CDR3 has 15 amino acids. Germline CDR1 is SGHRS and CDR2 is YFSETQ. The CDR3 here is CASSLNGLGGEKLFF. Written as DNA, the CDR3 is TGCGCCAGCAGCCTGAACGGCCTTGGCGGGGAAAAACTGTTTTTT.

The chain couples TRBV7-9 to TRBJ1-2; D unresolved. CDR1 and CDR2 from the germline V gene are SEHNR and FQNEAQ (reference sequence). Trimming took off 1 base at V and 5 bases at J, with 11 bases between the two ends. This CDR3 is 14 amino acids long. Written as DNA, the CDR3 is TGTGCCAGCAGCTTAGATGAGACAACTTATGGCTACACCTTC. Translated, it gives CASSLDETTYGYTF.

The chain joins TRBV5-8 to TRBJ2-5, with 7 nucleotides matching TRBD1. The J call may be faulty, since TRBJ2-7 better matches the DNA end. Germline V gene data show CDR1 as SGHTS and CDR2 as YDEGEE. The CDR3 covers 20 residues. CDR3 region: CASSLIVGTDYSRSSYEQYF. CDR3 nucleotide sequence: TGTGCCAGCAGCTTGATTGTCGGGACAGACTACTCCCGGAGCTCCTACGAGCAGTACTTC.

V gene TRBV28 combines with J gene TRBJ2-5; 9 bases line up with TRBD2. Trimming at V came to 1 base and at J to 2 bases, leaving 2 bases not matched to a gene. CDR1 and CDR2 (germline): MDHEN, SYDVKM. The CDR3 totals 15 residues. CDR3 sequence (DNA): TGTGCCAGCAGTTTATTGACTAGCGGACAAGAGACCCAGTACTTC. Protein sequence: CASSLLTSGQETQYF.

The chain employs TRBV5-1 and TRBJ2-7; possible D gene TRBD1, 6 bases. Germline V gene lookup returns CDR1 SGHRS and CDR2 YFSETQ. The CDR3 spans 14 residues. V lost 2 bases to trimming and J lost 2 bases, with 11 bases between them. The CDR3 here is CASSLSGETYEQYF. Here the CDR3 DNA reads TGCGCCAGCAGCTTATCAGGGGAGACCTACGAGCAGTACTTC.

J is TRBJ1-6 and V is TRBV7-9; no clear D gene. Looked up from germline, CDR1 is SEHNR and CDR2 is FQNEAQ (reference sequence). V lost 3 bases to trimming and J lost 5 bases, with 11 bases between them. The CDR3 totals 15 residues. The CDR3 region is CASSFGADNNSPLHF. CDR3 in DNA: TGTGCCAGCAGCTTTGGTGCAGACAATAATTCACCCCTCCACTTT.

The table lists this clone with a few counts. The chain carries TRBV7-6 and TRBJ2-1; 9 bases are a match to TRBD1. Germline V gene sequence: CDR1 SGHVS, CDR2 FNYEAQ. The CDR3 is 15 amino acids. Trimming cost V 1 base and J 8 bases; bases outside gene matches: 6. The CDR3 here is CASSLDGTGKHEQFF. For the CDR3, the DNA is TGTGCCAGCAGCTTAGACGGGACAGGGAAACATGAGCAGTTCTTC.

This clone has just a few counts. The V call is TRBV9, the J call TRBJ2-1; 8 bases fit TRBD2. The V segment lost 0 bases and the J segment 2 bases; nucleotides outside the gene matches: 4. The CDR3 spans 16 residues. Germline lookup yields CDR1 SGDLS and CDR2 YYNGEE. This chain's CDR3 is CASSVVTGGTYNEQFF. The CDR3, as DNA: TGTGCCAGCAGCGTAGTAACGGGGGGGACCTACAATGAGCAGTTCTTC.

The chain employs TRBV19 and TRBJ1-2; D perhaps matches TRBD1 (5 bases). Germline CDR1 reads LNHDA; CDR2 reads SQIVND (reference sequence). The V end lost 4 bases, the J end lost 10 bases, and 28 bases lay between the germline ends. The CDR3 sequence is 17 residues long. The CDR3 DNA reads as TGTGCCAGTAGTACACCCGCCCTCTCCTCCAGGGATGGGGTCTACACCTTC. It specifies CASSTPALSSRDGVYTF.

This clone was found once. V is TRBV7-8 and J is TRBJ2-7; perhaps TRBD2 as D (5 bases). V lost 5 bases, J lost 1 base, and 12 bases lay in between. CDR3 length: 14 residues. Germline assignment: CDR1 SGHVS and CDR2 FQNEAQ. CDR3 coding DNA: TGTGCCAGCAGCGTCCGAGAGGGTTCCTACGAGCAGTACTTC. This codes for CASSVREGSYEQYF.

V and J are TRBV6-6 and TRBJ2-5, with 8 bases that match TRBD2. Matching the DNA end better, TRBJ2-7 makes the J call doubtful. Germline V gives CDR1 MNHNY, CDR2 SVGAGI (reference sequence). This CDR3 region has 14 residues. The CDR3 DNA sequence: TGTGCCAGCAGGAGACTAGCGAACTCCTACGAGCAGTACTTC. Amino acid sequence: CASRRLANSYEQYF.

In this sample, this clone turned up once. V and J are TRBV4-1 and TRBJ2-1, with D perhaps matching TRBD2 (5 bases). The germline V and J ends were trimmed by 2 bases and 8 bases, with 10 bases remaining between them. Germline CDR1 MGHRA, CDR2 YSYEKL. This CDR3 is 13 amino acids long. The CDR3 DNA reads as TGCGCCAGCAGCCAACGAAGTAGCGATGAGCAGTTCTTC. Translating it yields CASSQRSSDEQFF.

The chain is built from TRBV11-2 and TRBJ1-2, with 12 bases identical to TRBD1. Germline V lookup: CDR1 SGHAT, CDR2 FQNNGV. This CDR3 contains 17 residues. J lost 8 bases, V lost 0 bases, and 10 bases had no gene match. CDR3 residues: CASSLDIGTGGAGGYTF. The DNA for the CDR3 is TGTGCCAGCAGCTTAGATATCGGGACAGGGGGCGCGGGAGGCTACACCTTC.

This CDR3 reads CASTTGTGSGNTIYF. The CDR3 DNA is TGCGCCAGCACTACCGGGACAGGCTCTGGAAACACCATATATTTT. The chain is built from TRBV5-1 and TRBJ1-3, with TRBD1 matching over 8 bases. Trimming at V came to 6 bases and at J to 0 bases, leaving 5 bases not matched to a gene. The CDR3 length is 15 residues. Per the germline V gene, CDR1 is SGHRS and CDR2 is YFSETQ.

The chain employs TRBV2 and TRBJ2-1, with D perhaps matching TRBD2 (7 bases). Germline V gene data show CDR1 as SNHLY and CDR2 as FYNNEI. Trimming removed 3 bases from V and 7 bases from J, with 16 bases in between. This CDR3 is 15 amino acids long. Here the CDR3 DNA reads TGTGCCAGCAGTGAGGAGGGGGGGCCTGGGAATGAGCAGTTCTTC. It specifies CASSEEGGPGNEQFF.

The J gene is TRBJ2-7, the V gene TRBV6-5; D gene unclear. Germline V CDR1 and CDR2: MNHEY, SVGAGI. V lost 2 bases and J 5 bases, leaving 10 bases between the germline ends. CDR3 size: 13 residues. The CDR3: CASSYNTQNEQYF. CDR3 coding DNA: TGTGCCAGCAGTTACAATACACAGAACGAGCAGTACTTC.

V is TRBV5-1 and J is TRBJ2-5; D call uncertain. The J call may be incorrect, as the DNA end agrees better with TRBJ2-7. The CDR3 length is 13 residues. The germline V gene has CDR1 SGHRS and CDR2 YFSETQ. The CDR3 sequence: CASSLAMSYEQYF. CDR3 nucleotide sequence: TGCGCCAGCAGCTTGGCCATGTCCTACGAGCAGTACTTC.

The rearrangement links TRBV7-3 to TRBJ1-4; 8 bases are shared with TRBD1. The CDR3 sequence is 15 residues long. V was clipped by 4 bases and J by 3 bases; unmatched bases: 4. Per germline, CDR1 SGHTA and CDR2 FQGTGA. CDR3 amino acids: CASSSRTGPNEKLFF. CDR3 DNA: TGTGCCAGCAGCTCGCGGACAGGGCCTAATGAAAAACTGTTTTTT.

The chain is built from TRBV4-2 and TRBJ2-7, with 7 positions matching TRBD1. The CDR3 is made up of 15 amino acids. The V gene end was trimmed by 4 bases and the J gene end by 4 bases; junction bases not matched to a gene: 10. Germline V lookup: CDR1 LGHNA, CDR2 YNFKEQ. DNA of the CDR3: TGTGCCAGCAGCCCCGGTCTGGGACAGTTATACGAGCAGTACTTC. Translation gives CASSPGLGQLYEQYF.

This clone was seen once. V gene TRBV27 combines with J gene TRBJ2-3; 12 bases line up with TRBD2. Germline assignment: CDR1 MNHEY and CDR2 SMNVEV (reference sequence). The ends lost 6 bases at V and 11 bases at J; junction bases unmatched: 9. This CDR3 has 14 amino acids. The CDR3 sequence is CASRLAGGSQGQYF. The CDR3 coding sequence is TGTGCCAGCAGACTAGCGGGGGGCTCCCAGGGGCAGTATTTT.

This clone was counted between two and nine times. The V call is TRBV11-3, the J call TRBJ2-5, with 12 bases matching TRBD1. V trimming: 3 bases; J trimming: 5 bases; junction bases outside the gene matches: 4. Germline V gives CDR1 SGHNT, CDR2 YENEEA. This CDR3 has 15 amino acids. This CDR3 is CASSLGDRGRETQYF. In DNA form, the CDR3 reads TGTGCCAGCAGCTTGGGGGACAGGGGGCGGGAGACCCAGTACTTC.

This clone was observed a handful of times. The CDR3 loop is CSVAANTGELFF. The CDR3 bases are TGCAGCGTTGCGGCGAACACCGGGGAGCTGTTTTTT. The chain carries TRBV29-1 and TRBJ2-2; unclear D gene. Trimming pared 4 bases from V and 0 bases from J, leaving 3 bases between. Per germline, CDR1 SQVTM and CDR2 ANQGSEA. The length of the CDR3 is 12 residues.

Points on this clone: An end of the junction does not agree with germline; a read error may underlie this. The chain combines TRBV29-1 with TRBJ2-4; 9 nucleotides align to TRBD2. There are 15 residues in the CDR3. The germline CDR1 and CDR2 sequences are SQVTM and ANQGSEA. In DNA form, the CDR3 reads TGCAGCGTTGAAGATCTTGCAAGCGGGGGGAACAGTCAGTACTTC. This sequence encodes CSVEDLASGGNSQYF.